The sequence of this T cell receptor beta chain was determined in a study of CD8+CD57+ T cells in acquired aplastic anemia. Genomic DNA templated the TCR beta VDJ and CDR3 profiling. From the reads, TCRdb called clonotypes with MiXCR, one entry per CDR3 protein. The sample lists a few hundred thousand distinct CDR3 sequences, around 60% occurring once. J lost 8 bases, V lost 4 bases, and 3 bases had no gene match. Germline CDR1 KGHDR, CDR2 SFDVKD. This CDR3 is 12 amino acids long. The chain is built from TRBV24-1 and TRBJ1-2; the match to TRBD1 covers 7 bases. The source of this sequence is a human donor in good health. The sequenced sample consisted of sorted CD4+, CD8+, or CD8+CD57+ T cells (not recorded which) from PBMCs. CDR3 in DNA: TGTGCCACCAGTGAGTGGACAGGAGGCTACACCTTC. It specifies CATSEWTGGYTF.